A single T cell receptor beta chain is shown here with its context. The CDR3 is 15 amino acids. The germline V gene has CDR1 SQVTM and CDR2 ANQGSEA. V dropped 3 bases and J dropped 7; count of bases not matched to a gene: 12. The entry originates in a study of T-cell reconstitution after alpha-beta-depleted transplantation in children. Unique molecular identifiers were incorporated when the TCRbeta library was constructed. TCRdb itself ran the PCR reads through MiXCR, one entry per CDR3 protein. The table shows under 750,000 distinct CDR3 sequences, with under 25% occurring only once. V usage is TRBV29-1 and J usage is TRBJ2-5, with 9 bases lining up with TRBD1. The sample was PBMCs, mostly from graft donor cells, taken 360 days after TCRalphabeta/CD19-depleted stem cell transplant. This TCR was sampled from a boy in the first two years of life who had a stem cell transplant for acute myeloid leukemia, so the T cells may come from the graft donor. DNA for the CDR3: TGCAGCGTTGATCGGGGACAGGGCTATGTCGGGACCCAGTACTTC. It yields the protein CSVDRGQGYVGTQYF.